These 18 T cell receptor beta chains came from one sample sequenced in a study of siplizumab effects on memory and regulatory T cells. These receptors lack a known antigen. The protocol was immunoSEQ multiplex PCR, while the TCRdb copy is restricted to in-frame clones and leaves out a portion. The sample has roughly 7,000 clones; roughly a third are singletons. Cells of the mixed lymphocyte reaction were cocultured at 37 degrees C for about 6 days. The specimen sequenced was CFSE-low (dividing) CD8+ T cells sorted from an allogeneic mixed lymphocyte reaction. The receptors shown here come from a human donor in good health; the cells came from an allogeneic mixed lymphocyte reaction.

This clone was detected a few times. The J gene is TRBJ2-7, the V gene TRBV27; 8 bases map to TRBD1. CDR1 and CDR2 (germline): MNHEY, SMNVEV (reference sequence). The CDR3 is made up of 12 amino acids. J lost 9 bases, V lost 4 bases, and 5 bases had no gene match. The CDR3 nucleotides read TGTGCCAGCAGTTCGGGACAGGCAATGCAGTACTTC. Its protein product is CASSSGQAMQYF.

This clone ranks as medium-sized. The V and J genes are TRBV7-6 and TRBJ2-5; D is ambiguous. Deletions cut 1 base from V and 5 bases from J, with 11 bases between. The CDR3 spans 14 residues. Germline lookup yields CDR1 SGHVS and CDR2 FNYEAQ. CDR3 protein: CASSLVYRRETQYF. In DNA form, the CDR3 reads TGTGCCAGCAGCTTAGTCTATCGGCGCGAGACCCAGTACTTC.

By its share, this clone is medium-sized (0.01 to 0.1%). This chain links TRBV4-1 with TRBJ2-5; 9 bases line up with TRBD2. V was clipped by 8 bases and J by 4 bases; unmatched bases: 5. This CDR3 has 13 amino acids. The V gene's germline CDR1 is MGHRA and CDR2 YSYEKL. Here the CDR3 reads CASSEAGGETQYF. CDR3 DNA: TGCGCCAGCTCGGAAGCGGGGGGAGAGACCCAGTACTTC.

This clone was observed a handful of times. The DNA of the CDR3 is TGTGCCAGCAGTGACAAGGACAGGCCTTATCAGCCCCAGCATTTT. Its protein is CASSDKDRPYQPQHF. The V and J genes are TRBV6-4 and TRBJ1-5; 7 bases agree with TRBD1. CDR1 is MRHNA, CDR2 SNTAGT, per germline. This CDR3 is built from 15 residues. J gave up 5 bases and V 2 bases, and 6 bases lay outside the gene matches.

This clone was seen only a few times. In DNA, the CDR3 is TGTGCCAGCAGTTTATCGGCCAGTCGCGAGACCCAGTACTTC. It is translated as CASSLSASRETQYF. The chain recombines TRBV27 with TRBJ2-5; D unresolved. The CDR3 totals 14 residues. Germline V lookup: CDR1 MNHEY, CDR2 SMNVEV (reference sequence). V lost 0 bases, J lost 5 bases, and 10 bases lay in between.

The genes are TRBV7-9 and TRBJ1-1; D possibly corresponds to TRBD1 (6 bases). Germline V gives CDR1 SEHNR, CDR2 FQNEAQ (reference sequence). The CDR3 consists of 13 residues. V was clipped by 5 bases and J by 7 bases, with 14 bases between them. The CDR3 nucleotides are TGTGCCAGCAGCCCCAGGACAGAAGTTGAAGCTTTCTTT. Translated: CASSPRTEVEAFF.

The J gene is TRBJ1-6, the V gene TRBV7-2, with 9 bases lining up with TRBD1. The CDR3 contains 15 residues. Germline CDR1 and CDR2: SGHTA and FQGNSA. The V gene end was trimmed by 2 bases and the J gene end by 9 bases; junction bases not matched to a gene: 5. The CDR3 protein is CASSLPGTGISPLHF. As DNA, the CDR3 is TGTGCCAGCAGCTTACCCGGGACAGGGATTTCACCCCTCCACTTT.

This clone qualifies as medium-sized. This is likely an artifact of a read error, given a far larger clone one base away. The J gene is TRBJ1-5, the V gene TRBV27; TRBD1 aligns across 7 bases. Germline CDR1 and CDR2: MNHEY and SMNVEV (reference sequence). The CDR3 is 16 residues long. CDR3 sequence (DNA): TGTGCCCGCAGTTTAGGGGGCGGGGGAGGGAATCAGCCCCAGCATTTT. It specifies CARSLGGGGGNQPQHF.

The chain employs TRBV27 and TRBJ2-1; the D gene is possibly TRBD2 (5 bases). The V end lost 3 bases, the J end lost 0 bases, and 18 bases lay between the germline ends. The length of the CDR3 is 18 residues. Germline CDR1 is MNHEY and CDR2 is SMNVEV (reference sequence). CDR3 DNA sequence: TGTGCCAGCAGTTTTCCCCTATGGACGGGGAGCTCCTACAATGAGCAGTTCTTC. Translating gives CASSFPLWTGSSYNEQFF.

Details on this clone: Compared with germline, one end of the junction differs, possibly owing to a read error. CDR3: CASSVANDPRPTTEKLFF. CDR3 nucleotide sequence: TGTGCCAGCAGCGTAGCTAACGACCCACGGCCTACTACTGAAAAACTGTTTTTT. The V gene is TRBV9, the J gene TRBJ1-4; D unresolved. Germline assignment: CDR1 SGDLS and CDR2 YYNGEE. There are 18 residues in the CDR3.

The CDR3, as DNA: TGTGCCAGCAGTTTATCGAGCGTTTGGTCCGGGGGGACCCAGTACTTC. It yields the protein CASSLSSVWSGGTQYF. The J gene is TRBJ2-5, the V gene TRBV27; D perhaps matches TRBD2 (6 bases). The ends were cut back, 0 bases at V and 7 bases at J, with 18 bases in the middle. There are 16 residues in the CDR3. Germline V gives CDR1 MNHEY, CDR2 SMNVEV (reference sequence).

The chain carries TRBV5-5 and TRBJ2-7; 9 bases are a match to TRBD1. V lost 3 bases, J lost 4 bases, and 5 bases stayed unmatched. In germline, CDR1 is SGHKS, CDR2 YYEKEE (reference sequence). The CDR3 is made up of 14 amino acids. CDR3 sequence reads: CASSSTGGIYEQYF. The CDR3 coding sequence is TGTGCCAGCAGCTCGACAGGGGGAATTTACGAGCAGTACTTC.

This clone was counted between two and nine times. V is TRBV5-4 and J is TRBJ2-7, with D perhaps TRBD2 (5 bases). Trimming removed 0 bases at V and 0 bases at J, with 13 bases between. In germline, CDR1 is SGHNT, CDR2 YYREEE (reference sequence). The CDR3 consists of 16 residues. The CDR3: CASSLGAGLTSYEQYF. CDR3 nucleotide sequence: TGTGCCAGCAGCTTGGGGGCGGGCCTAACCTCCTACGAGCAGTACTTC.

The V and J genes are TRBV2 and TRBJ2-7; D gene ambiguous. Trimming removed 6 bases from V and 2 bases from J, with 8 bases in between. CDR3 length equals 12 residues. The V gene's germline CDR1 is SNHLY and CDR2 FYNNEI. CDR3 sequence reads: CASSFQAYEQYF. DNA for the CDR3: TGTGCCAGCAGCTTCCAGGCCTACGAGCAGTACTTC.

In its sample, this clone is medium-sized. J is TRBJ1-3 and V is TRBV25-1; D uncertain. The V and J ends lost 5 bases and 10 bases respectively, with 18 bases between them. The CDR3 has 14 residues. Germline loops: CDR1 MGHDK, CDR2 SYGVNS. CDR3 sequence reads: CASSPRTELGTIYF. The DNA of the CDR3 is TGTGCCAGCAGTCCAAGGACCGAGCTGGGGACCATATATTTT.

This chain connects TRBV7-3 to TRBJ2-5, with a tentative D call TRBD2 (6 bases). Germline V CDR1 and CDR2: SGHTA, FQGTGA. The CDR3 has 15 residues. V was trimmed by 5 bases and J by 5 bases, leaving 18 bases between them. The CDR3 region has the DNA TGTGCCAGCAGCCTCGGTGGAGGGCTGGGGGAGACCCAGTACTTC. Its translation: CASSLGGGLGETQYF.

Within the sample, this clone is medium-sized (0.01 to 0.1%). This chain joins TRBV5-1 and TRBJ2-3, with a weak D call TRBD2 (6 bases). The ends were cut back, 4 bases at V and 2 bases at J, with 11 bases in the middle. In germline, CDR1 is SGHRS, CDR2 YFSETQ. The CDR3 loop spans 14 amino acids. In nucleotides, the CDR3 is TGCGCCAGCAGCATTAGCGGCACCACAGATACGCAGTATTTT. Translated: CASSISGTTDTQYF.

The rearrangement joins TRBV10-2 to TRBJ2-6; no definite D call. CDR1 and CDR2 (germline): WSHSY, SAAADI. Trimming took 10 bases from V and 5 from J, leaving 18 bases between them. The CDR3 sequence is 15 residues long. The CDR3 bases are TGCGCCACCACTTCCGACATGCAGTGGGCCAACGTCCTGACTTTC. Translation: CATTSDMQWANVLTF.